These 31 T cell receptor beta chains were sequenced from one sample in a study of T cells in Graves' hyperthyroidism and ophthalmopathy. TCR beta CDR3 regions were amplified from RNA transcripts. When the TCR CDR3 underwent first-round RT-PCR, the HTBI primer set was used. Using its own MiXCR run on the multiplex PCR reads, TCRdb lists one record per CDR3 protein. The repertoire has approximately 600,000 distinct CDR3 sequences, roughly 13% of them found once; the top ten carry 5.8%. The specimen sequenced was blood. The receptor source for this set is a woman under 40 with Graves' hyperthyroidism that later progressed to Graves' ophthalmopathy.

The V gene is TRBV10-3, the J gene TRBJ1-2; D is uncertain. Germline assignment: CDR1 ENHRY and CDR2 SYGVKD. The CDR3 totals 13 residues. V was clipped by 3 bases and J by 4 bases, with 9 bases between them. The CDR3 bases are TGTGCCATCAGTGATACGAACTTCTATGGCTACACCTTC. Protein sequence: CAISDTNFYGYTF.

This chain joins TRBV24-1 and TRBJ2-7, with 11 bases fitting TRBD2. The germline V gene has CDR1 KGHDR and CDR2 SFDVKD. The CDR3 runs 16 residues. Losses at the gene ends were 3 bases for V and 3 bases for J; bases not matched to a gene: 6. CDR3 bases: TGTGCCACCAGTGATGGGGCCGGGACTAGCGGCTACGAGCAGTACTTC. Translating gives CATSDGAGTSGYEQYF.

The chain carries TRBV30 and TRBJ1-4; 10 bases line up with TRBD1. The V gene's germline CDR1 is GTSNPN and CDR2 SVGIG (reference sequence). The CDR3 loop spans 15 amino acids. Unmatched junction bases numbered 6, after V lost 3 bases and J lost 5 bases. Here the CDR3 DNA reads TGTGCCTGGAGCCGGCCGGGACAGGGGAATGAAAAACTGTTTTTT. Amino acids: CAWSRPGQGNEKLFF.

Note on this clonotype: A much larger clone lies one base from this, so it may be a read error. The chain recombines TRBV7-8 with TRBJ2-7; D possibly corresponds to TRBD1 (6 bases). Looked up from germline, CDR1 is SGHVS and CDR2 is FQNEAQ. This CDR3 has 14 residues. V was clipped by 7 bases and J by 5 bases, with 18 bases between them. As DNA, the CDR3 is TGTGCCAGCACCTCTATCCTACAGGGTGACGAGCAGTACGTC. Protein: CASTSILQGDEQYV.

This clonotype has at least ten counts. In nucleotides, the CDR3 is TGTGCCAGTAGTGAAACAGGGGTACACACTGAAGCTTTCTTT. Its protein product is CASSETGVHTEAFF. V gene TRBV19 combines with J gene TRBJ1-1; 7 nucleotides line up with TRBD1. Germline lookup yields CDR1 LNHDA and CDR2 SQIVND (reference sequence). This CDR3 spans 14 amino acids. The V gene end was trimmed by 5 bases and the J gene end by 3 bases; junction bases not matched to a gene: 6.

The gene calls are TRBV7-9 and TRBJ2-7, with TRBD1 as a possible D gene (5 bases). CDR3 size: 12 residues. Germline V gene data show CDR1 as SEHNR and CDR2 as FQNEAQ (reference sequence). With 6 bases removed from V and 5 bases from J, the gap between germline ends came to 11 bases. CDR3 loop: CASSRDSHEQYF. The CDR3 region has the DNA TGTGCCAGCAGTCGCGACAGCCACGAGCAGTACTTC.

Notes on this clonotype: An end of the junction does not agree with germline; a read error may underlie this. The rearrangement links TRBV6-1 to TRBJ1-4, with 9 bases lining up with TRBD1. The CDR3 length is 15 residues. Germline CDR1 is MNHNS and CDR2 is SASEGT. The CDR3 loop reads CASSVGQGLVEKLVF. CDR3 DNA: TGTGCCAGCAGTGTGGGACAGGGACTTGTTGAAAAACTGGTTTTT.

V usage is TRBV5-1 and J usage is TRBJ2-5; D is ambiguous. The length of the CDR3 is 15 residues. From germline, CDR1 is SGHRS and CDR2 YFSETQ. V shed 4 bases and J shed 5 bases, with 18 bases lying between them. The CDR3 nucleotides read TGCGCCAGCAGCCAAAGGGAACTTCTTCGGGAGACCCAGTACTTC. Its protein product is CASSQRELLRETQYF.

Notes on this clonotype: It may be a read error: a sequence one base away is much more abundant. CDR3 protein: CAWSGSYNEQYF. The CDR3 bases are TGTGCCTGGAGTGGTTCCTACAATGAGCAGTACTTC. The genes are TRBV30 and TRBJ2-1; D gene ambiguous. The J call may be incorrect, as the DNA end agrees better with TRBJ2-7. Germline lookup yields CDR1 GTSNPN and CDR2 SVGIG (reference sequence). The CDR3 consists of 12 residues.

This clonotype occurred a few times. V and J are TRBV10-3 and TRBJ2-5; TRBD1 might be the D (6 bases). Per the germline V gene, CDR1 is ENHRY and CDR2 is SYGVKD. The V and J ends lost 8 bases and 3 bases respectively, with 13 bases between them. The CDR3 has 13 residues. Here the CDR3 DNA reads TGTGCCATCGGGGATGAGGGGGAAGAGACCCAGTACTTC. Encoded protein: CAIGDEGEETQYF.

This clonotype has a count of ten or more. The rearrangement uses TRBV28 and TRBJ2-2; TRBD2 aligns across 9 bases. Germline V gives CDR1 MDHEN, CDR2 SYDVKM. This CDR3 spans 16 amino acids. J gave up 4 bases and V 3 bases, and 6 bases lay outside the gene matches. The CDR3 is CASSFRGRAGTGELFF. CDR3 sequence (DNA): TGTGCCAGCAGTTTCCGCGGGAGGGCCGGCACCGGGGAGCTGTTTTTT.

The sample holds a few counts of this clonotype. The chain recombines TRBV5-5 with TRBJ1-1; TRBD1 aligns across 9 bases. CDR1 is SGHKS and CDR2 is YYEKEE in the germline V gene (reference sequence). Trimming at V came to 2 bases and at J to 5 bases, leaving 7 bases not matched to a gene. This CDR3 spans 15 amino acids. This CDR3 is CASSFSTGGLTEAFF. The CDR3 DNA reads TGTGCCAGCAGCTTCTCGACAGGGGGGTTGACTGAAGCTTTCTTT.

The rearrangement links TRBV20-1 to TRBJ2-6; TRBD1 is a possible D gene (6 bases). Germline V gene sequence: CDR1 DFQATT, CDR2 SNEGSKA (reference sequence). Trimming took 5 bases from V and 1 from J, leaving 18 bases between them. The CDR3 is 17 residues long. This chain's CDR3 is CSAPRDTHYSGANVLTF. The CDR3 DNA sequence: TGCAGTGCTCCCCGGGACACCCACTATTCTGGGGCCAACGTCCTGACTTTC.

A remark on this clonotype: A read error is possible here, since a much larger clone lies one base away. Lacking the conserved final phenylalanine or tryptophan, this CDR3 likely reflects a read error. The genes are TRBV2 and TRBJ1-5, with unresolved D. V lost 5 bases and J lost 7, with 12 bases in between. This CDR3 has 13 residues. Germline-derived CDR1 and CDR2 are SNHLY and FYNNEI. CDR3 in amino acids: CASSPEVGQPQHL. In DNA form, the CDR3 reads TGTGCCAGCAGTCCCGAGGTTGGCCAGCCCCAGCATCTT.

This clonotype was seen many times. The V gene is TRBV24-1, the J gene TRBJ2-2; 12 nucleotides line up with TRBD2. The CDR3 covers 18 residues. Per the germline V gene, CDR1 is KGHDR and CDR2 is SFDVKD. Trimming removed 3 bases from V and 2 bases from J; junction bases left unmatched: 6. CDR3 residues: CATSDPGLAGTNTGELFF. The CDR3 nucleotides are TGTGCCACCAGTGATCCCGGACTAGCGGGGACCAACACCGGGGAGCTGTTTTTT.

The genes are TRBV6-2 or TRBV6-3 and TRBJ1-2; maybe TRBD1 (5 bases). The CDR3 contains 15 residues. The ends were cut back, 2 bases at V and 6 bases at J, with 16 bases in the middle. Germline CDR1 MNHEY, CDR2 SVGEGT. The CDR3 sequence: CASSYVGARMNGYTF. In DNA, the CDR3 is TGTGCCAGCAGTTACGTAGGGGCCCGGATGAATGGCTACACCTTC.

The chain recombines TRBV3-1 with TRBJ2-4; 9 bases agree with TRBD1. The CDR3 is 15 residues long. Germline lookup yields CDR1 LGHDT and CDR2 YNNKEL (reference sequence). V shed 1 base, J shed 8 bases, and the junction held 6 bases outside the gene matches. The CDR3 spells CASSQVQGARDIQYF. The DNA for the CDR3 is TGTGCCAGCAGCCAAGTACAGGGGGCGCGGGACATTCAGTACTTC.

This chain connects TRBV6-5 to TRBJ2-1, with 7 bases that match TRBD2. The CDR3 loop spans 16 amino acids. Looked up from germline, CDR1 is MNHEY and CDR2 is SVGAGI. The ends lost 1 base at V and 1 base at J; junction bases unmatched: 4. CDR3 residues: CASSYLGGSSYNEQFF. For the CDR3, the DNA is TGTGCCAGCAGTTACTTGGGCGGGAGTTCCTACAATGAGCAGTTCTTC.

This clonotype was detected only a few times. The chain recombines TRBV7-2 with TRBJ2-3; the match to TRBD2 covers 11 bases. Per germline, CDR1 SGHTA and CDR2 FQGNSA. This CDR3 contains 13 residues. The ends lost 7 bases at V and 5 bases at J; junction bases unmatched: 2. CDR3: CASTGLAGDTQYF. The CDR3 region has the DNA TGTGCCAGCACCGGACTAGCGGGAGATACGCAGTATTTT.

This clonotype was seen at least ten times. The rearrangement links TRBV5-1 to TRBJ2-1; the D gene is possibly TRBD1 (7 bases). Trimming took 0 bases from V and 5 from J, leaving 15 bases between them. In germline, CDR1 is SGHRS, CDR2 YFSETQ. The CDR3 is 16 amino acids. In nucleotides, the CDR3 is TGCGCCAGCAGCTTGGGAGGGAGCAGGGGGGACAATGAGCAGTTCTTC. It translates to CASSLGGSRGDNEQFF.

On this clonotype itself: Being one base from a much bigger clone, this may be a read error. The genes are TRBV27 and TRBJ2-3; D uncertain. The J call may be in error: the DNA end matches TRBJ1-5 better. Germline V gene sequence: CDR1 MNHEY, CDR2 SMNVEV (reference sequence). CDR3 length equals 13 residues. The CDR3 region has the DNA TGTGCCAGCAGTTTGCTAGCGGGTGATACGCAGCATTTT. Protein: CASSLLAGDTQHF.

The chain has TRBV12-3 or TRBV12-4 and TRBJ2-2, with D unresolved. The V gene lost 5 bases and the J gene lost 4 bases, with 8 bases spanning the gap. The length of the CDR3 is 13 residues. Here the CDR3 reads CASSNKITGELFF. CDR3 bases: TGTGCCAGCAGTAACAAGATCACCGGGGAGCTGTTTTTT.

The table lists this clonotype with many counts. V is TRBV3-1 and J is TRBJ1-5; D call uncertain. The CDR3 spans 12 residues. Germline V gene lookup returns CDR1 LGHDT and CDR2 YNNKEL (reference sequence). Trimming removed 3 bases from V and 5 bases from J, with 5 bases in between. The CDR3: CASSQADQPQHF. The CDR3 DNA reads TGTGCCAGCAGCCAGGCTGATCAGCCCCAGCATTTT.

The J gene is TRBJ2-2, the V gene TRBV9, with 13 bases matching TRBD2. V was pared by 3 bases and J by 5 bases, with 4 bases of the junction left unmatched. CDR1 SGDLS and CDR2 YYNGEE come from the germline V gene. The CDR3 is made up of 16 amino acids. The DNA for the CDR3 is TGTGCCAGCAGCGGAGGACTAGCGGGAGCGACCGGGGAGCTGTTTTTT. Translated: CASSGGLAGATGELFF.

The genes are TRBV25-1 and TRBJ1-2; 8 bases agree with TRBD1. Germline V lookup: CDR1 MGHDK, CDR2 SYGVNS. There are 15 residues in the CDR3. The J segment lost 1 base and the V segment lost 5 bases, leaving 6 bases of the junction unmatched. CDR3 protein: CASSTDRDSNYGYTF. CDR3 coding DNA: TGTGCCAGCAGTACGGACAGGGACAGTAACTATGGCTACACCTTC.

Ten or more counts support this clonotype. The genes are TRBV10-3 and TRBJ2-3, with D maybe TRBD2 (5 bases). The germline V gene has CDR1 ENHRY and CDR2 SYGVKD. This CDR3 has 16 amino acids. Trimming removed 4 bases at V and 3 bases at J, with 17 bases between. The CDR3 sequence is CAISATSGAGTDTQYF. The CDR3 DNA reads TGTGCCATCAGTGCAACCAGCGGAGCCGGGACAGATACGCAGTATTTT.

The table lists this clonotype with many counts. V and J are TRBV12-3 or TRBV12-4 and TRBJ2-1; D possibly corresponds to TRBD2 (6 bases). V was pared by 6 bases and J by 6 bases, with 21 bases between. The CDR3 runs to 16 residues. In DNA, the CDR3 is TGTGCCAGCAGCCCACCCTCGGGGGTTTTAGTCAATGAGCAGTTCTTC. It translates to CASSPPSGVLVNEQFF.

This clonotype was detected many times. The V and J genes are TRBV12-3 or TRBV12-4 and TRBJ2-7; perhaps TRBD2 as D (6 bases). The length of the CDR3 is 14 residues. V was pared by 7 bases and J by 6 bases, with 19 bases between. The CDR3 loop is CASTYSGVTSEQYF. The CDR3 nucleotides are TGTGCCAGCACTTATAGCGGAGTCACCTCCGAGCAGTACTTC.

This clonotype was seen at least ten times. This chain links TRBV6-2 or TRBV6-3 with TRBJ1-4, with D hard to call. The CDR3 is made up of 12 amino acids. V was cut by 5 bases and J by 7 bases, with 8 bases left in between. Looked up from germline, CDR1 is MNHEY and CDR2 is SVGEGT. This CDR3 is CASSRTIEKLFF. The CDR3 DNA follows: TGTGCCAGCAGTCGAACCATTGAAAAACTGTTTTTT.

This clonotype has a count of ten or more. V usage is TRBV5-1 and J usage is TRBJ1-5; 7 bases align to TRBD1. From germline, CDR1 is SGHRS and CDR2 YFSETQ. J was trimmed by 6 bases and V by 1 base; bases with no gene match: 7. The CDR3 totals 15 residues. DNA for the CDR3: TGCGCCAGCAGCTTGACGGCAGGGGGAGGTCAGCCCCAGCATTTT. Its protein product is CASSLTAGGGQPQHF. Full variable domain (missing parts from reference TRBV5-1 and TRBJ1-5): KAGVTQTPRYLIKTRGQQVTLSCSPISGHRSVSWYQQTPGQGLQFLFEYFSETQRNKGNFPGRFSGRQFSNSRSEMNVSTLELGDSALYLCASSLTAGGGQPQHFGDGTRLSIL.

This clonotype came up a few times. This sequence joins TRBV30 and TRBJ1-1; D is unresolved. CDR3 length equals 11 residues. Deletions cut 3 bases from V and 7 bases from J, with 9 bases between. In germline, CDR1 is GTSNPN, CDR2 SVGIG (reference sequence). In DNA, the CDR3 is TGTGCCTGGAGCGCTCCGGATGAAGCTTTCTTT. Protein sequence: CAWSAPDEAFF.